This is a list of T cell receptor beta chains from one sample in a study of blood T cells in healthy people across ages. One entry per CDR3 protein results from TCRdb running MiXCR on the 5' RACE reads. This sample has about 650,000 distinct CDR3 sequences; around 32% occur once, and the top ten carry approximately 15%. Sequenced input: blood. The receptors were gathered from a woman older than 75 in good health. Each CDR3 is given with its conserved first and last residue. The order of the fields is J gene, V gene, clone size, D gene, CDR3 protein, CDR3 DNA. The D gene is left open where the match is weak. Clone size is not always given. Where it is, it says once, few, many or a class for expanded clones.

TRBJ2-1 TRBV7-2 many . CASSFEGGSYNEQFF TGTGCCAGCAGCTTCGAGGGGGGCTCCTACAATGAGCAGTTCTTC
TRBJ2-3 TRBV30 few TRBD2 CAWTRTSVGDTQYF TGTGCCTGGACTCGGACTAGCGTGGGAGATACGCAGTATTTT
TRBJ2-7 TRBV6-1 few . CASRAPGNYNEQYF TGTGCCAGCAGGGCACCAGGGAACTACAATGAGCAGTACTTC
TRBJ2-1 TRBV6-5 many . CASMDQGPNEQFF TGTGCCAGCATGGACCAGGGCCCCAATGAGCAGTTCTTC
TRBJ2-1 TRBV3-1 many . CASSQGPFGDYEQFF TGTGCCAGCAGCCAAGGCCCTTTCGGGGACTATGAGCAGTTCTTC
TRBJ1-1 TRBV5-1 . . CASSLEFGVGGTEAFF TGCGCCAGCAGCTTGGAGTTTGGTGTTGGGGGAACTGAAGCTTTCTTT
TRBJ2-1 TRBV3-1 many TRBD2 CASTSTSGGPPTYNEQFF TGTGCCAGCACCTCGACTAGCGGGGGACCCCCGACCTACAATGAGCAGTTCTTC
TRBJ1-6 TRBV7-2 . . CASSSPPGHRNSPLHF TGTGCCAGCAGCTCCCCTCCGGGACATCGAAATTCACCCCTCCACTTT
TRBJ2-3 TRBV20-1 many TRBD2 CSASGSGGARTDTQYF TGCAGTGCTAGCGGCAGCGGGGGGGCTAGGACAGATACGCAGTATTTT
TRBJ2-7 TRBV27 . TRBD1 CASSETGTAYEQYF TGTGCCAGCAGTGAGACCGGGACAGCCTACGAGCAGTACTTC
TRBJ1-2 TRBV28 few TRBD1 CASRGTARNYGYTF TGTGCCAGCAGGGGGACAGCCCGTAACTATGGCTACACCTTC
TRBJ2-5 TRBV28 few . CASRLLETQYF TGTGCCAGCAGGCTGCTGGAGACCCAGTACTTC
TRBJ1-4 TRBV18 few TRBD1 CASSPPGQGHEKLFF TGTGCCAGCTCACCCCCAGGACAGGGGCATGAAAAACTGTTTTTT
TRBJ1-4 TRBV12-3/TRBV12-4 few TRBD1 CASTWTGGNEKLFF TGTGCCAGCACCTGGACAGGGGGTAATGAAAAACTGTTTTTT
TRBJ2-7 TRBV20-1 . . CSATGSRSSYEQYF TGCAGTGCTACGGGCTCCCGGAGCTCCTACGAGCAGTACTTC
TRBJ2-7 TRBV20-1 few TRBD2 CSARPTEREWTQYEQYF TGCAGTGCTAGGCCTACCGAGCGGGAGTGGACCCAATACGAGCAGTACTTC